Listed below are T cell receptor beta chains from one sample, sequenced in a study of blood T cell repertoires in COVID-19. Sequencing was performed with immunoSEQ multiplex PCR; in TCRdb, only in-frame clones are kept and a portion is missing. The sample contains 150,000 to 250,000 clones, 79% of which appear only once. The source material was peripheral blood. These receptors were taken from a middle-aged woman with COVID-19, enrolled during active disease. The CDR3 runs from the conserved cysteine through the conserved F or W. D genes are given only for firm matches. Some rows have no size entry. The others give once, few or many, or a class for an expanded clone.

v_gene,j_gene,d_gene,abundance,CDR3nt,CDR3aa
TRBV27,TRBJ1-1,.,.,TGTGCCAGCAGTTCCAACAGGAACACTGAAGCTTTCTTT,CASSSNRNTEAFF
TRBV28,TRBJ2-7,.,.,TGTGCCAGCAGAGGGGCAGGCATCTACGAGCAGTACTTC,CASRGAGIYEQYF
TRBV3-1/TRBV3-2,TRBJ1-1,TRBD1,.,TGTGCCAGCAGCCAGTACAGGGGGGACGCTTTCTTT,CASSQYRGDAFF
TRBV4-1,TRBJ2-2,TRBD2,.,TGCGCCAGCAGCCAAGGACTAGCGGGTTACACCGGGGAGCTGTTTTTT,CASSQGLAGYTGELFF
TRBV7-2,TRBJ1-6,.,.,TGTGCCAGCAGCCCGGGGAGGGCCCTCTATAATTCACCCCTCCACTTT,CASSPGRALYNSPLHF
TRBV4-2,TRBJ2-1,.,.,TGTGCCAGCAGCCAACAGGGGCGGGGGACCTACAATGAGCAGTTCTTC,CASSQQGRGTYNEQFF
TRBV9,TRBJ2-1,.,.,TGTGCCAGCAGCGTAACCCATTCAGGATACGACAATGAGCAGTTCTTC,CASSVTHSGYDNEQFF
TRBV19,TRBJ2-2,TRBD2,.,TGTGCCAGTAGTAATGAGCGGGGGGCCGTGTACACCGGGGAGCTGTTTTTT,CASSNERGAVYTGELFF
TRBV7-8,TRBJ2-3,.,.,TGTGCCAGCAGCCCTACTACCGCTGGCACAGATACGCAGTATTTT,CASSPTTAGTDTQYF
TRBV20-1,TRBJ1-1,TRBD1,.,TGCAGTGCTAGTAGCCCACAGGGGGCGAGGACTGAAGCTTTCTTT,CSASSPQGARTEAFF
TRBV18,TRBJ2-7,TRBD1,.,TGTGCCAGCTCAGCCGGACAGGCTCCGTACGAGCAGTACTTC,CASSAGQAPYEQYF
TRBV9,TRBJ1-6,TRBD1,.,TGTGCCAGCAGCGTCCCGACAGGGTTTGACAATTCACCCCTCCACTTT,CASSVPTGFDNSPLHF
TRBV6-4,TRBJ2-2,.,.,TGTGCCAGCAGTGAAGAGACAGGACGGACCGGGGAGCTGTTTTTT,CASSEETGRTGELFF
TRBV12-5,TRBJ1-1,.,.,TGTGCTAGTGGTTCAGAGAACACTGAAGCTTTCTTT,CASGSENTEAFF
TRBV9,TRBJ1-2,.,once,TGTGCCAGCAGCTCCATGGGAGGGGACTATGGCTACACCTTC,CASSSMGGDYGYTF
TRBV18,TRBJ2-7,TRBD2,.,TGTGCCAGCTCACCGGGCCTACTAGCGGACAAATACGAGCAGTACTTC,CASSPGLLADKYEQYF
TRBV7-6,TRBJ2-1,.,.,TGTGCCAGCAGCTTAGCCAGGGGAGGGTACAATGAGCAGTTCTTC,CASSLARGGYNEQFF
TRBV18,TRBJ1-1,.,.,TGTGCCAGCTCACCCGGGGGGCGTAGCGTTGAAGCTTTCTTT,CASSPGGRSVEAFF
TRBV3-1/TRBV3-2,TRBJ1-3,.,.,TGTGCCAGCAGCAACAAAGCGGGGGGGGGAGCTGGAAACACCATATATTTT,CASSNKAGGGAGNTIYF
TRBV19,TRBJ2-4,TRBD1,.,TGTGCCAGTAGTATCCTAGGGGGCATACTAGCCAAAAACATTCAGTACTTC,CASSILGGILAKNIQYF
TRBV6-2/TRBV6-3,TRBJ2-1,TRBD2,few,TGTGCCAGCAGCCCTGTAATAAGCGGGAGGAATGAGCAGTTCTTC,CASSPVISGRNEQFF
TRBV18,TRBJ2-7,.,.,TGTGCCAGCTCACGGACAGCGACGACGTCCTACGAGCAGTACTTC,CASSRTATTSYEQYF